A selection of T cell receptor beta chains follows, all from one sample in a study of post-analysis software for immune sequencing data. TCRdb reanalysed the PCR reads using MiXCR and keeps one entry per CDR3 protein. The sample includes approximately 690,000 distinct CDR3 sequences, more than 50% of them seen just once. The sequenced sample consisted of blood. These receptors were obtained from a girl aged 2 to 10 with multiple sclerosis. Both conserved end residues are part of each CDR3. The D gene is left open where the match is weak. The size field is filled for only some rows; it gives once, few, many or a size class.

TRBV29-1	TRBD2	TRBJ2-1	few	CSPTPCSGEEQFF	TGCAGCCCCACCCCTTGTAGCGGGGAGGAGCAGTTCTTC
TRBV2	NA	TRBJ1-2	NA	CASSEGTPEGGYTF	TGTGCCAGCAGTGAGGGGACCCCGGAAGGGGGCTACACCTTC
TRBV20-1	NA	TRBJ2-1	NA	CSAKLTGDEQFF	TGCAGTGCTAAACTCACAGGCGATGAGCAGTTCTTC
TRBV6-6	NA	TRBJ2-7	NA	CASSYSIAGPAYEQYF	TGTGCCAGCAGTTACTCGATCGCGGGGCCCGCCTACGAGCAGTACTTC
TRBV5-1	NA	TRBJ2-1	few	CASSLDPPGLALEQFF	TGCGCCAGCAGCTTGGATCCCCCGGGGCTAGCCCTCGAGCAGTTCTTC
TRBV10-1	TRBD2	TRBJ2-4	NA	CASSELGTSGRDVPTKNIQYF	TGCGCCAGCAGTGAGCTCGGGACTAGCGGGAGGGACGTACCAACCAAAAACATTCAGTACTTC
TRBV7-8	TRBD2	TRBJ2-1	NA	CASSLGLTFYNEQFF	TGTGCCAGCAGCCTGGGACTAACCTTCTACAATGAGCAGTTCTTC
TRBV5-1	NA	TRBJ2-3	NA	CASSPGTRASTDTQYF	TGCGCCAGCAGCCCCGGGACAAGGGCCAGCACAGATACGCAGTATTTT
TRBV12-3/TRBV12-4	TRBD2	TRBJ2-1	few	CASSSQRGSYNEQFF	TGTGCCAGCAGTTCTCAGCGGGGCTCCTACAATGAGCAGTTCTTC
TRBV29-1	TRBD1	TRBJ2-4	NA	CSVTGELSAKNIQYF	TGCAGCGTAACAGGGGAGCTGAGCGCCAAAAACATTCAGTACTTC
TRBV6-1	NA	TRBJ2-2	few	CASRVAGELFF	TGTGCCAGCAGGGTGGCCGGGGAGCTGTTTTTT
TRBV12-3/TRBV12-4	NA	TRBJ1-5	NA	CASRIGRGNQPQHF	TGTGCCAGCAGAATCGGTAGGGGCAATCAGCCCCAGCATTTT
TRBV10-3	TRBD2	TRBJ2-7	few	CAISDWGGAGDYEQYF	TGTGCCATCAGTGATTGGGGAGGGGCGGGGGACTACGAGCAGTACTTC
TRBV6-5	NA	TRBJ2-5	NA	CASRQTNPRGEETQYF	TGTGCCAGCAGACAGACTAATCCCAGGGGGGAGGAGACCCAGTACTTC
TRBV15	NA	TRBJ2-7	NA	CATSREFGGPGPYEQYF	TGTGCCACCAGCAGAGAATTCGGGGGGCCGGGTCCCTACGAGCAGTACTTC
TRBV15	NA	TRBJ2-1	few	CATSRVTVNNEQFF	TGTGCCACCAGCAGAGTAACGGTAAACAATGAGCAGTTCTTC
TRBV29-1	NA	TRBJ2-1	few	CSVIRFEPYNEQFF	TGCAGCGTTATCAGGTTTGAGCCCTACAATGAGCAGTTCTTC
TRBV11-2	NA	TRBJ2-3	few	CASSFTNRDADTQYF	TGTGCCAGCAGCTTCACGAACCGGGACGCAGATACGCAGTATTTT
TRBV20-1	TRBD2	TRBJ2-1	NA	CSARVGSGSPSNEQFF	TGCAGTGCTAGAGTGGGTAGCGGGAGCCCTAGCAATGAGCAGTTCTTC
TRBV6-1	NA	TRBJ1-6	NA	CASRSRGALSNSPLHF	TGTGCCAGCAGATCGAGGGGGGCGTTGTCTAATTCACCCCTCCACTTT
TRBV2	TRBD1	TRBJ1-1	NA	CASSGTGMIPEAFF	TGTGCCAGCAGCGGGACAGGAATGATCCCTGAAGCTTTCTTT
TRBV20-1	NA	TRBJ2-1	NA	CSASRTESSYNEQFF	TGCAGTGCTAGTAGGACAGAAAGCTCCTACAATGAGCAGTTCTTC